Following are 23 T cell receptor beta chains from one sample sequenced in a study of beta chain features in type 1 diabetes. No antigen has been assigned to these receptors. Regarding the study as a whole: Shorter TCRB CDR3s, moderately but significantly so, were found in Type 1 diabetes patients in all four CD4+ subsets.

The entirety of the isolated RNA underwent reverse transcription, so expressed TCRB transcripts were sequenced. Method: immunoSEQ multiplex PCR; TCRdb's copy keeps in-frame clones and lacks some. This sample has 600,000 to 700,000 clones, with around 12% found just once. Sequenced sample: naive CD4+ T cells from blood. The receptors come from a man aged 25 to 40 with type 1 diabetes.

V is TRBV18 and J is TRBJ2-5; TRBD1 aligns across 9 bases. This CDR3 comprises 15 residues. V shed 3 bases, J shed 4 bases, and the junction held 6 bases outside the gene matches. From germline, CDR1 is KGHSH and CDR2 LQKENI. Here the CDR3 reads CASSPLQGARETQYF. The CDR3 DNA reads TGTGCCAGCTCACCCTTACAGGGGGCTAGAGAGACCCAGTACTTC.

This clone was detected a few times. The rearrangement joins TRBV6-1 to TRBJ2-1, with 7 bases aligning to TRBD1. The CDR3 is 14 amino acids. The V and J ends lost 5 bases and 5 bases, in that order; junction bases with no gene match: 6. Germline assignment: CDR1 MNHNS and CDR2 SASEGT. CDR3 coding DNA: TGTGCCAGCAGTCCGGACAGGCTCAACAATGAGCAGTTCTTC. Translating it yields CASSPDRLNNEQFF.

In its sample, this clone was seen a few times. V is TRBV5-4 and J is TRBJ2-3; either TRBD1 or TRBD2 may fit D (5 bases each). This CDR3 is built from 14 residues. Trimming left V 3 bases short and J 5 bases short, with 13 bases between. The germline V gene has CDR1 SGHNT and CDR2 YYREEE (reference sequence). CDR3 nucleotide sequence: TGTGCCAGCAGCTACGGCTTGGGGGTAGATACGCAGTATTTT. This encodes CASSYGLGVDTQYF.

Of note for this clone: Other DNA sequences within the sample encode an identical CDR3. The V call is TRBV11-2, the J call TRBJ1-5; D not certain. CDR1 is SGHAT and CDR2 is FQNNGV in the germline V gene. The CDR3 is 13 residues long. The germline V and J ends were trimmed by 1 base and 4 bases, with 5 bases remaining between them. CDR3 sequence (DNA): TGTGCCAGCAGCTTAGTGCCTAATCAGCCCCAGCATTTT. This gives the protein CASSLVPNQPQHF.

This clone was seen more than once but under ten times. The V gene is TRBV7-9, the J gene TRBJ2-1; 7 nucleotides line up with TRBD1. The CDR3 extends over 16 amino acids. The ends lost 2 bases at V and 8 bases at J; junction bases unmatched: 12. Germline V gene data show CDR1 as SEHNR and CDR2 as FQNEAQ (reference sequence). The CDR3 nucleotides are TGTGCCAGCAGCTTACCGGGACAGAGGATTGGTGATGAGCAGTTCTTC. As protein: CASSLPGQRIGDEQFF.

This clone has just a few counts. This sequence joins TRBV12-2 and TRBJ1-5. TRBV12-2 is noted as a pseudogene. This CDR3 region has 14 residues. CDR3 bases: TGTGCAAGTCGGAGGGGCAGCCGAGATCAGCCCCAGCATTTT. Translating gives CASRRGSRDQPQHF.

The rearrangement joins TRBV5-4 to TRBJ2-7; weak D call: TRBD1 (5 bases). Trimming left V 4 bases short and J 7 bases short, with 15 bases between. The CDR3 spans 13 residues. The germline gives CDR1 SGHNT, CDR2 YYREEE (reference sequence). The CDR3 region has the DNA TGTGCCAGCAGCCCCTCGACAGTAATGGAGCAGTACTTC. Its translation: CASSPSTVMEQYF.

The chain couples TRBV6-5 to TRBJ2-7; D call uncertain. V was pared by 2 bases and J by 3 bases, with 11 bases between. The CDR3 consists of 14 residues. In germline, CDR1 is MNHEY, CDR2 SVGAGI. CDR3 protein: CASSYRLPGYEQYF. DNA of the CDR3: TGTGCCAGCAGTTACAGGTTGCCAGGCTACGAGCAGTACTTC.

This clone appeared a few times. The V and J genes are TRBV11-1 and TRBJ2-3; no clear D. CDR3 length: 13 amino acids. In germline, CDR1 is SGHAT, CDR2 FQDESV (reference sequence). Trimming pared 4 bases from V and 2 bases from J, leaving 7 bases between. The CDR3 reads CASSSPLTDTQYF. CDR3 nucleotides: TGTGCCAGCAGCTCTCCCCTCACAGATACGCAGTATTTT.

The chain links TRBV5-4 to TRBJ1-3, with TRBD1 matching over 7 bases. The CDR3 runs to 16 residues. V shed 1 base and J 2 bases; nucleotides not matched to a gene: 6. Germline V gene sequence: CDR1 SGHNT, CDR2 YYREEE (reference sequence). CDR3 sequence: CASSLIGGKAGNTIYF. CDR3 DNA sequence: TGTGCCAGCAGCTTGATAGGGGGCAAGGCTGGAAACACCATATATTTT.

This chain uses TRBV20-1 with TRBJ2-7, with D unresolved. The CDR3 has 11 residues. V lost 5 bases, J lost 0 bases, and 5 bases lay in between. In germline, CDR1 is DFQATT, CDR2 SNEGSKA (reference sequence). The CDR3 is CSAGISYEQYF. The CDR3 nucleotides read TGCAGTGCTGGAATCTCCTACGAGCAGTACTTC.

J is TRBJ2-5 and V is TRBV4-3, with a possible D match to TRBD1 (5 bases). CDR3 length: 14 residues. V gave up 2 bases and J gave up 10 bases, with 17 bases separating them. The germline gives CDR1 LGHNA, CDR2 YSLEER. The CDR3 region is CASSQMTGEGDQYF. The CDR3 coding sequence is TGCGCCAGCAGCCAAATGACTGGGGAAGGGGACCAGTACTTC.

This clone appeared a few times. The V call is TRBV7-2, the J call TRBJ2-7, with TRBD2 matching 8 bases. The CDR3 totals 15 residues. Germline V gene sequence: CDR1 SGHTA, CDR2 FQGNSA. The trim removed 1 base at V and 1 base at J, leaving 3 bases unmatched. This chain's CDR3 is CASSLVGGASYEQYF. CDR3 in DNA: TGTGCCAGCAGCTTAGTCGGGGGGGCATCCTACGAGCAGTACTTC.

In its sample, this clone was seen a few times. V is TRBV6-5 and J is TRBJ2-1; 8 nucleotides match TRBD1. The ends lost 5 bases at V and 2 bases at J; junction bases unmatched: 5. The CDR3 runs 15 residues. Germline CDR1 and CDR2: MNHEY and SVGAGI. The CDR3 bases are TGTGCCAGCAGTAGTGGACAGGGCCCCTACAATGAGCAGTTCTTC. Amino acid sequence: CASSSGQGPYNEQFF.

J is TRBJ1-5 and V is TRBV4-3, with unresolved D. Trimming took 0 bases from V and 5 from J, leaving 11 bases between them. CDR1 and CDR2 from the germline V gene are LGHNA and YSLEER. This CDR3 is built from 15 residues. The CDR3 DNA follows: TGCGCCAGCAGCCAAGATCTGGGTGGCCATCAGCCCCAGCATTTT. Translation: CASSQDLGGHQPQHF.

This chain connects TRBV18 to TRBJ2-7, with D possibly being TRBD1 (7 bases). Between the trimmed V and J ends, which lost 6 bases and 4 bases, there was a span of 16 bases. This CDR3 contains 14 residues. From germline, CDR1 is KGHSH and CDR2 LQKENI. CDR3 DNA sequence: TGTGCCAGCTCCCCCCAGGGGGGATGGTACGAGCAGTACTTC. It encodes CASSPQGGWYEQYF.

The chain recombines TRBV4-3 with TRBJ2-4; weak D call: TRBD2 (7 bases). The germline V gene has CDR1 LGHNA and CDR2 YSLEER. Trimming took 0 bases from V and 7 from J, leaving 19 bases between them. The CDR3 has 17 amino acids. For the CDR3, the DNA is TGCGCCAGCAGCCAAGATAGGCGCGGGGGCCAGGAGAACATTCAGTACTTC. It codes for CASSQDRRGGQENIQYF.

This clone appeared a few times. The gene calls are TRBV6-5 and TRBJ2-2, with 8 bases that match TRBD1. With V trimmed by 10 bases and J by 0 bases, 4 bases remained unmatched. The CDR3 totals 14 residues. Germline-derived CDR1 and CDR2 are MNHEY and SVGAGI. CDR3 sequence: CATLTGANTGELFF. CDR3 in DNA: TGTGCCACCTTGACAGGGGCGAACACCGGGGAGCTGTTTTTT.

The chain combines TRBV10-3 with TRBJ2-2, with 10 bases that match TRBD2. CDR3 length: 16 amino acids. Germline CDR1 reads ENHRY; CDR2 reads SYGVKD. V gave up 5 bases and J gave up 0 bases; unmatched junction bases: 3. This CDR3 reads CAISRSGGPNTGELFF. The CDR3 nucleotides are TGTGCCATCAGTCGTAGCGGGGGGCCGAACACCGGGGAGCTGTTTTTT.

The genes are TRBV5-1 and TRBJ2-5, with 13 positions matching TRBD2. J gave up 4 bases and V 1 base, and 10 bases lay outside the gene matches. The CDR3 is 18 residues long. Germline V lookup: CDR1 SGHRS, CDR2 YFSETQ. This chain's CDR3 is CASSLRVGLAGALETQYF. DNA of the CDR3: TGCGCCAGCAGCTTGCGAGTTGGACTAGCGGGGGCTTTAGAGACCCAGTACTTC.

The chain is built from TRBV30 and TRBJ1-5; 8 bases are shared with TRBD1. This CDR3 spans 13 amino acids. CDR1 and CDR2 from the germline V gene are GTSNPN and SVGIG (reference sequence). Trimming at V came to 6 bases and at J to 2 bases, leaving 3 bases not matched to a gene. This CDR3 reads CACQGAGNQPQHF. The CDR3 nucleotides are TGTGCCTGTCAGGGGGCTGGCAATCAGCCCCAGCATTTT.

This clone has a handful of counts. The rearrangement links TRBV27 to TRBJ2-7; 8 nucleotides align to TRBD1. Germline lookup yields CDR1 MNHEY and CDR2 SMNVEV (reference sequence). CDR3 length: 16 amino acids. With V trimmed by 5 bases and J by 2 bases, 11 bases remained unmatched. CDR3 nucleotides: TGTGCCAGCAGTCCTATGAAATGGGACAGGCCCTACGAGCAGTACTTC. Protein sequence: CASSPMKWDRPYEQYF.

For the CDR3, the DNA is TGTGCCAGTTACAGGGGACTCTATGGCTACACCTTC. This gives the protein CASYRGLYGYTF. V is TRBV6-5 and J is TRBJ1-2, with 7 nucleotides matching TRBD1. Per germline, CDR1 MNHEY and CDR2 SVGAGI. The V segment lost 9 bases and the J segment 4 bases; nucleotides outside the gene matches: 5. The CDR3 is 12 amino acids.